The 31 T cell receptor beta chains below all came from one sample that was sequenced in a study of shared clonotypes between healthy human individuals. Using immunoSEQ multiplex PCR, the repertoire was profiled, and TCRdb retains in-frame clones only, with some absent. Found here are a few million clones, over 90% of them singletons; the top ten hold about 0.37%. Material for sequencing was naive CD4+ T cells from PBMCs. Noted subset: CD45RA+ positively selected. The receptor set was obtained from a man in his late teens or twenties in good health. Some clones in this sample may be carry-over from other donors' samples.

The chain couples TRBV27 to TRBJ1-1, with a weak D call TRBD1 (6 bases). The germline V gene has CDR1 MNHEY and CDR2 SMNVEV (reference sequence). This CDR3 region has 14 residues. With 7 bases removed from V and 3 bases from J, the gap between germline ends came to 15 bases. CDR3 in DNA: TGTGCCAGCACACTTATAGGGGGGGACACTGAAGCTTTCTTT. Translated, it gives CASTLIGGDTEAFF.

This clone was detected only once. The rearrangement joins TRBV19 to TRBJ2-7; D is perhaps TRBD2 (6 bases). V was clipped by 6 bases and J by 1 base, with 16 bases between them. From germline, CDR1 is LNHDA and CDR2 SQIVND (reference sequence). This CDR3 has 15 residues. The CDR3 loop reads CASRKRLERSYEQYF. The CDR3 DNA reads TGTGCCAGTAGGAAAAGACTAGAGAGGTCCTACGAGCAGTACTTC.

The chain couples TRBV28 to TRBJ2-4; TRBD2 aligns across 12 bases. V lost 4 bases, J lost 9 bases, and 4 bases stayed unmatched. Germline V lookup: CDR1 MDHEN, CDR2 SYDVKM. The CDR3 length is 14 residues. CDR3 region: CASSSLAGGGIQYF. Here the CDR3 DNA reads TGTGCCAGCAGTTCACTAGCGGGGGGAGGCATTCAGTACTTC.

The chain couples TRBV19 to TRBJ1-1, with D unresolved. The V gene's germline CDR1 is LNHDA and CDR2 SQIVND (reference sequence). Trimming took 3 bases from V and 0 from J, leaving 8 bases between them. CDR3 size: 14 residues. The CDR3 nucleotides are TGTGCCAGTAGTATCGGGCTGGTGAACACTGAAGCTTTCTTT. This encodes CASSIGLVNTEAFF.

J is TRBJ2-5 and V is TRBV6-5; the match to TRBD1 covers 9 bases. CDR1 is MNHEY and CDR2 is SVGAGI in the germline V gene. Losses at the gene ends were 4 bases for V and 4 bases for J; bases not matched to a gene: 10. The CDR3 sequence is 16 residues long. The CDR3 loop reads CASSSRIPDRGETQYF. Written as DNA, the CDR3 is TGTGCCAGCAGTTCACGAATTCCGGACAGGGGAGAGACCCAGTACTTC.

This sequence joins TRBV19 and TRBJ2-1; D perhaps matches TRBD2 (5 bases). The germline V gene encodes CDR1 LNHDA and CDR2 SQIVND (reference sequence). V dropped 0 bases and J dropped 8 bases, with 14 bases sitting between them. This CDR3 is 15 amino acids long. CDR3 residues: CASSIELVTSHEQFF. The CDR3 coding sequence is TGTGCCAGTAGTATAGAACTAGTTACCTCCCATGAGCAGTTCTTC.

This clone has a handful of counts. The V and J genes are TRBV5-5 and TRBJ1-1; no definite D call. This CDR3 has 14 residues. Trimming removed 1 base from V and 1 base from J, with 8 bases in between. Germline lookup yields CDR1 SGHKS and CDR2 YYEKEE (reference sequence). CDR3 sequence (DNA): TGTGCCAGCAGCTTGTTGGCGGAGAACACTGAAGCTTTCTTT. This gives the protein CASSLLAENTEAFF.

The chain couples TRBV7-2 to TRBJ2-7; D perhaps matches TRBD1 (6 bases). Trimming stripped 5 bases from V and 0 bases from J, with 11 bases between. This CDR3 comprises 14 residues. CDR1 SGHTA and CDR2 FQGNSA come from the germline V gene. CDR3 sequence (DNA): TGTGCCAGCAGCCAGCGACAGGCCTCCTACGAGCAGTACTTC. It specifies CASSQRQASYEQYF.

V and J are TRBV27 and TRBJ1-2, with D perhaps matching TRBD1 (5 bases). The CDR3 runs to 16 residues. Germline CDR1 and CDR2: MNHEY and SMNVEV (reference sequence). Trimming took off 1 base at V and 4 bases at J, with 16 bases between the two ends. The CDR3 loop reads CASSLWRPMGPYGYTF. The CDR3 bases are TGTGCCAGCAGTTTATGGAGGCCGATGGGGCCCTATGGCTACACCTTC.

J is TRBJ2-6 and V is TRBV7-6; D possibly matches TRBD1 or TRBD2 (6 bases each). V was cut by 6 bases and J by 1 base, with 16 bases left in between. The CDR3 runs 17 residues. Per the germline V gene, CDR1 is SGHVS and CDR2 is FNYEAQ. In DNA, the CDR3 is TGTGCCAGCAGTCGGGGGCAGGGGTTATCTGGGGCCAACGTCCTGACTTTC. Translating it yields CASSRGQGLSGANVLTF.

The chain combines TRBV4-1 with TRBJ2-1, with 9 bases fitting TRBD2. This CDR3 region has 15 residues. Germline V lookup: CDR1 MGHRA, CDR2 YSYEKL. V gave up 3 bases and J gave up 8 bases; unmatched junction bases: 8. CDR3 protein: CASSHGGGRADEQFF. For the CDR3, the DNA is TGCGCCAGCAGCCACGGCGGCGGGAGGGCCGATGAGCAGTTCTTC.

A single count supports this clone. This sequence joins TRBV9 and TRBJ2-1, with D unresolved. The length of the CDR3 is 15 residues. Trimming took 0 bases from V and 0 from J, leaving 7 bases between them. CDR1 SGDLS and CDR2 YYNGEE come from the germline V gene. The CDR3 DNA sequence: TGTGCCAGCAGCGTAGACTTAAACTCCTACAATGAGCAGTTCTTC. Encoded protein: CASSVDLNSYNEQFF.

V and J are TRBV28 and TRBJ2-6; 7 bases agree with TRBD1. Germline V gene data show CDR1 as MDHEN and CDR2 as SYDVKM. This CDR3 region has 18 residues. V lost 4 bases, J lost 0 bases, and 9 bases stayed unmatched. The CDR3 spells CASSSRLGQLSGANVLTF. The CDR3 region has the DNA TGTGCCAGCAGTTCTCGTTTGGGACAGCTCTCTGGGGCCAACGTCCTGACTTTC. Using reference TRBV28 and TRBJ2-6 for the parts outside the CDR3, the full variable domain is DVKVTQSSRYLVKRTGEKVFLECVQDMDHENMFWYRQDPGLGLRLIYFSYDVKMKEKGDIPEGYSVSREKKERFSLILESASTNQTSMYLCASSSRLGQLSGANVLTFGAGSRLTVL.

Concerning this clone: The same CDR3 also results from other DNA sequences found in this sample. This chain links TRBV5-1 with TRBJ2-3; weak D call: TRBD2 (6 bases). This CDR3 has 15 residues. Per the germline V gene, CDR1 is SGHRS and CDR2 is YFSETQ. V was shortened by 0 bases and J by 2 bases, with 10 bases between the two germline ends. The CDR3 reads CASSLVAEPTDTQYF. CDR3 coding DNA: TGCGCCAGCAGCTTGGTAGCGGAGCCCACAGATACGCAGTATTTT.

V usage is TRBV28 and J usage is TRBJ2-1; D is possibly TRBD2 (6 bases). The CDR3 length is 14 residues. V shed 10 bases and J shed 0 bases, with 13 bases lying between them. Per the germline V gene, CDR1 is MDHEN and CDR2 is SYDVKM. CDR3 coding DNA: TGTGCCACCGAGGTGGGGGGCTCCTACAATGAGCAGTTCTTC. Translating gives CATEVGGSYNEQFF.

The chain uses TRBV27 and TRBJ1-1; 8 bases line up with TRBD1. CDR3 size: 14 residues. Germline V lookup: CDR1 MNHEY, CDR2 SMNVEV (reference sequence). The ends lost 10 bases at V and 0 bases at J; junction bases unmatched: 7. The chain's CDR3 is CATRQGFLNTEAFF. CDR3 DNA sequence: TGTGCCACCCGACAGGGGTTCCTGAACACTGAAGCTTTCTTT.

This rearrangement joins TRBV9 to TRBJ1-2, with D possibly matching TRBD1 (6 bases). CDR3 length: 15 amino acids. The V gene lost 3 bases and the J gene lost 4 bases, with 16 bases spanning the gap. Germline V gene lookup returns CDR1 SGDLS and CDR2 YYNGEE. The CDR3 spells CASSAYKGGPYGYTF. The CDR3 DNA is TGTGCCAGCAGCGCGTACAAGGGGGGGCCCTATGGCTACACCTTC. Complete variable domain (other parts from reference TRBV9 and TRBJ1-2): DSGVTQTPKHLITATGQRVTLRCSPRSGDLSVYWYQQSLDQGLQFLIQYYNGEERAKGNILERFSAQQFPDLHSELNLSSLELGDSALYFCASSAYKGGPYGYTFGSGTRLTVV.

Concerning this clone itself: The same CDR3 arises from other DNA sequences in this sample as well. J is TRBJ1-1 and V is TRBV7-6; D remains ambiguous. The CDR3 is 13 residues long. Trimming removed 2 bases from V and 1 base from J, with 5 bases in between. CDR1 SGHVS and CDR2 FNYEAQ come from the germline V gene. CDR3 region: CASSLQENTEAFF. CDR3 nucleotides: TGTGCCAGCAGCTTACAAGAGAACACTGAAGCTTTCTTT.

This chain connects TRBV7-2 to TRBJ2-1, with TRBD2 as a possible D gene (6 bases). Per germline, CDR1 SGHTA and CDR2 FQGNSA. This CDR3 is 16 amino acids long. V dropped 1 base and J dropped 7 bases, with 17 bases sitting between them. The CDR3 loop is CASSLVGTHGANEQFF. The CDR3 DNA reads TGTGCCAGCAGCTTAGTTGGGACTCACGGTGCGAATGAGCAGTTCTTC.

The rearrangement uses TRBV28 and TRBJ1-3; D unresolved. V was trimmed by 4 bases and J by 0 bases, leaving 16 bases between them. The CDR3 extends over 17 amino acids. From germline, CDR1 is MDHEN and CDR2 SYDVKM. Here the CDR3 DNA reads TGTGCCAGCAGTTACTACCGGCCCCCTCACTCTGGAAACACCATATATTTT. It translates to CASSYYRPPHSGNTIYF. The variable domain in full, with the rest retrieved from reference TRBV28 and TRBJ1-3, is DVKVTQSSRYLVKRTGEKVFLECVQDMDHENMFWYRQDPGLGLRLIYFSYDVKMKEKGDIPEGYSVSREKKERFSLILESASTNQTSMYLCASSYYRPPHSGNTIYFGEGSWLTVV.

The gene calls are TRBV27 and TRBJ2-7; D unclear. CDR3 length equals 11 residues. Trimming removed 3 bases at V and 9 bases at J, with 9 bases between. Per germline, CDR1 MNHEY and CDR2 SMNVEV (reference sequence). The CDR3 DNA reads TGTGCCAGCAGTTTGGGGTGGCGGCAGTACTTC. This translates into CASSLGWRQYF.

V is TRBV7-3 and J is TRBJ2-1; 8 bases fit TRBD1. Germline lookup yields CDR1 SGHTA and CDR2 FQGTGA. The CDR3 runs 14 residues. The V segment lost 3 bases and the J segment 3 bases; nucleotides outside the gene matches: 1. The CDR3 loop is CASSFDRGYNEQFF. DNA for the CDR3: TGTGCCAGCAGCTTCGACAGGGGCTACAATGAGCAGTTCTTC. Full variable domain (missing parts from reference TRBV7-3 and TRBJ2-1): GAGVSQTPSNKVTEKGKYVELRCDPISGHTALYWYRQSLGQGPEFLIYFQGTGAADDSGLPNDRFFAVRPEGSVSTLKIQRTERGDSAVYLCASSFDRGYNEQFFGPGTRLTVL.

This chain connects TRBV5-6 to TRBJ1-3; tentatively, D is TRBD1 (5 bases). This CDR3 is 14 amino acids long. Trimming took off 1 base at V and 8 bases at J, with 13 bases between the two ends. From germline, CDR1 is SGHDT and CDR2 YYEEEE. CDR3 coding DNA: TGTGCCAGCAGCTTGCAGACAGTTTCTGACACCATATATTTT. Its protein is CASSLQTVSDTIYF. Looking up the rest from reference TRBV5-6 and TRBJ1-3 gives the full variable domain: DAGVTQSPTHLIKTRGQQVTLRCSPKSGHDTVSWYQQALGQGPQFIFQYYEEEERQRGNFPDRFSGHQFPNYSSELNVNALLLGDSALYLCASSLQTVSDTIYFGEGSWLTVV.

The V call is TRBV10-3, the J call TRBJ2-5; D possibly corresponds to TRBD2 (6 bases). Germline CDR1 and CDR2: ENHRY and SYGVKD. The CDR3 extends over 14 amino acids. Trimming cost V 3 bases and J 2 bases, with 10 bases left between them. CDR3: CAISEFREQETQYF. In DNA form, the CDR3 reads TGTGCCATCAGTGAATTCCGGGAGCAAGAGACCCAGTACTTC.

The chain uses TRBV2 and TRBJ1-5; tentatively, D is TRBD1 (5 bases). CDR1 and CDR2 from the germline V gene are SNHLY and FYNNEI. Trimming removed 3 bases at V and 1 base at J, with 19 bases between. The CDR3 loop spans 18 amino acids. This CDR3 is CASSDPALGVRSNQPQHF. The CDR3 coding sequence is TGTGCCAGCAGTGACCCGGCGCTGGGGGTAAGGAGCAATCAGCCCCAGCATTTT.

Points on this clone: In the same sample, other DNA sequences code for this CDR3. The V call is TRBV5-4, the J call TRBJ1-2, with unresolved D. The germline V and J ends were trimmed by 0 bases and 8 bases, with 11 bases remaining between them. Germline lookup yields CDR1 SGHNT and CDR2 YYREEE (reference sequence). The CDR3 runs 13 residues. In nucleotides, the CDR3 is TGTGCCAGCAGCTTGGCTCAGGAACGGGGCTACACCTTC. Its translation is CASSLAQERGYTF.

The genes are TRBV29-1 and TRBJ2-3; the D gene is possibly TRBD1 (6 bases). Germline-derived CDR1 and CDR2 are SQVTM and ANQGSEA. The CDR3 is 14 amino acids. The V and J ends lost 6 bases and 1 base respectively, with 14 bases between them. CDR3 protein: CSVRDRTGTDTQYF. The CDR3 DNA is TGCAGCGTCCGAGACCGGACAGGCACAGATACGCAGTATTTT.

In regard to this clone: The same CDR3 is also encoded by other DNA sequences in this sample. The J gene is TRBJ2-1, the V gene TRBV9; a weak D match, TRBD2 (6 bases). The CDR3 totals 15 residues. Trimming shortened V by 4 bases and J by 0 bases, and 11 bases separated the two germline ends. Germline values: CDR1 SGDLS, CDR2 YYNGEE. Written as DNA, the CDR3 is TGTGCCAGCAGCCTCGCGGGGAGCTCCTACAATGAGCAGTTCTTC. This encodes CASSLAGSSYNEQFF.

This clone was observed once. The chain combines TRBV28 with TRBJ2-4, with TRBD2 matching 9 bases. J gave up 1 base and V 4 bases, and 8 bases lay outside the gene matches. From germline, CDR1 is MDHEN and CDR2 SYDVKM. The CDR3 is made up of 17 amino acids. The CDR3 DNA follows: TGTGCCAGCAGTTGGGTTAGCGGGAGCGTGGCCAAAAACATTCAGTACTTC. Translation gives CASSWVSGSVAKNIQYF.

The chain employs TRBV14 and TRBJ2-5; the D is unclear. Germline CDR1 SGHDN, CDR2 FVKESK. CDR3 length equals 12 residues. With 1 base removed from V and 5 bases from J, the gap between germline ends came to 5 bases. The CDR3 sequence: CASSQVSETQYF. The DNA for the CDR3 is TGTGCCAGCAGCCAAGTATCGGAGACCCAGTACTTC.

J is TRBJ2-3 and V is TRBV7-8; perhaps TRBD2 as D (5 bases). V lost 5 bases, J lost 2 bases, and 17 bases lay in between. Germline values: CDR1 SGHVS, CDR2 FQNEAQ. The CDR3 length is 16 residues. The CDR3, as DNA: TGTGCCAGCAGCCATGACCGGGAAACCAACACAGATACGCAGTATTTT. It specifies CASSHDRETNTDTQYF.